This T cell receptor beta chain appears in the sequencing data of a study of CD8 T cells in ankylosing spondylitis. The germline V and J ends were trimmed by 4 bases and 9 bases, with 17 bases remaining between them. Germline CDR1 is SGHRS and CDR2 is YFSETQ. There are 14 residues in the CDR3. This clonotype was seen ten or more times. The antigen is not known. TCRdb fed the 5' RACE reads into MiXCR, producing one record per CDR3 protein. The data show tens of thousands of distinct CDR3 sequences, roughly 27% seen once. Whole-study findings and limits: Peripheral blood held disease-linked clones only at relatively low frequency, and these were CD8+.

The rearrangement links TRBV5-1 to TRBJ2-1; D possibly corresponds to TRBD2 (7 bases). The specimen was blood, either unsorted or a sorted T cell fraction (not recorded which). The receptor was derived from a male donor with ankylosing spondylitis or in good health (not recorded which). CDR3 residues: CASSLAAGDFEQFF. CDR3 nucleotide sequence: TGCGCCAGCAGCCTAGCGGCAGGGGATTTTGAGCAGTTCTTC.